Sequencing of this TCR beta chain was carried out in a study of lymphopenia after photon versus proton radiotherapy. Germline loops: CDR1 SGHRS, CDR2 YFSETQ. V dropped 3 bases and J dropped 2; count of bases not matched to a gene: 7. The CDR3 consists of 16 residues. Clones were read by immunoSEQ multiplex PCR, and TCRdb kept only the in-frame ones, dropping some. The sample consists of several thousand clones, around 88% of them appearing once. General study findings and limits: Only patients who died were analyzed for survival; proton advantage is unproven. Under photons, naive T cells and diversity fell while effector/memory populations rose. Post-nadir diversity loss with photons came from oligoclonal expansion, particularly CD8+ Temra cells.

About this clone: Its antigen remains unknown.

The sequencing used peripheral blood, collected from a patient treated with photon-based radiotherapy. The TCR originated in a man older than 75 with cholangiocarcinoma. This rearrangement joins TRBV5-1 to TRBJ2-3; 9 bases are shared with TRBD2. The CDR3 DNA reads as TGCGCCAGCAGCTCCACCCTAGCGGGGAACACAGATACGCAGTATTTT. The encoded protein is CASSSTLAGNTDTQYF. Full variable domain (remainder filled in from reference TRBV5-1 and TRBJ2-3): KAGVTQTPRYLIKTRGQQVTLSCSPISGHRSVSWYQQTPGQGLQFLFEYFSETQRNKGNFPGRFSGRQFSNSRSEMNVSTLELGDSALYLCASSSTLAGNTDTQYFGPGTRLTVL.